The entry below describes one T cell receptor beta chain. How the authors handled the data: Estimated nucleated cell counts came from reference gene primer amplification. Sequenced by immunoSEQ multiplex PCR; TCRdb stores in-frame clones only, minus some. The V and J calls and clone size were taken over from that table, and D and trimming were inferred from the DNA. Among approximately 150,000 clones listed, approximately 89% were seen once. This sample is drawn from a study of blood T cell repertoires in COVID-19. Across the study: COVID-19 samples, acute and convalescent, were from the United States, Italy and Spain. The cDNA or gDNA used as material had been derived from T cells, B-cell-depleted T cells, or PBMCs.

CDR3 length equals 14 residues. V gave up 5 bases and J gave up 4 bases, with 14 bases separating them. Germline V gives CDR1 SEHNR, CDR2 FQNEAQ (reference sequence). Sequences were obtained from peripheral blood. The V call is TRBV7-9, the J call TRBJ2-5; TRBD2 might be the D (7 bases). This receptor was identified in a human donor in a cohort sampled during active COVID-19. CDR3 nucleotides: TGTGCCAGCAGCCCCGGGGGGCCGTTAGAGACCCAGTACTTC. Its translation: CASSPGGPLETQYF.